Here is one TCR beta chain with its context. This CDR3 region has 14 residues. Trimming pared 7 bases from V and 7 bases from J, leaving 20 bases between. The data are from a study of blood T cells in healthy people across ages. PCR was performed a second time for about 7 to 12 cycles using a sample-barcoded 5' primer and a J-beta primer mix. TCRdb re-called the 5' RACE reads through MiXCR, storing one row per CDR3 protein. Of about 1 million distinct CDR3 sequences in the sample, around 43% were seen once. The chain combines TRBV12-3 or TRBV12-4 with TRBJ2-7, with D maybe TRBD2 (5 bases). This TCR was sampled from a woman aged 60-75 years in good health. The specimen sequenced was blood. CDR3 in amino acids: CASTPDDPWREQYF. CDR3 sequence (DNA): TGTGCCAGCACCCCCGACGACCCATGGAGGGAGCAGTACTTC.